These T cell receptor beta chains were read from a single sample in a study of brain T cells in children with intractable seizures. Produced via immunoSEQ multiplex PCR; TCRdb's table is partial and in-frame only. Among tens of thousands of clones listed, more than 95% were seen once. Sample: peripheral blood, taken at surgery. The receptor source for this set is a boy under two years old with focal cortical dysplasia and intractable seizures. CDR3s include the opening cysteine and the closing phenylalanine or tryptophan.

J gene: TRBJ1-2; V gene: TRBV5-4; CDR3 protein: CASSLDSRGYGYTF
J gene: TRBJ1-6; V gene: TRBV15; CDR3 protein: CATSIDRSSYNSPLHF
J gene: TRBJ2-1; V gene: TRBV5-4; CDR3 protein: CASTPPGTSRYNEQFF
J gene: TRBJ1-5; V gene: TRBV2; CDR3 protein: CASRVSDISHQPQHF
J gene: TRBJ2-5; V gene: TRBV15; CDR3 protein: CATSRGQGGQETQYF
J gene: TRBJ2-1; V gene: TRBV19; CDR3 protein: CASRTSGRNEQFF
J gene: TRBJ1-2; V gene: TRBV5-1; CDR3 protein: CASSSDRFYGYTF
J gene: TRBJ1-2; V gene: TRBV28; CDR3 protein: CASTNTGRGYGYTF
J gene: TRBJ2-6; V gene: TRBV19; CDR3 protein: CASSPYSGANVLTF
J gene: TRBJ2-3; V gene: TRBV27; CDR3 protein: CASSSRETSSTDTQYF
J gene: TRBJ1-2; V gene: TRBV6-5; CDR3 protein: CASSYVADLNYGYTF
J gene: TRBJ2-7; V gene: TRBV7-7; CDR3 protein: CASSPLAGGPDGYF
J gene: TRBJ1-6; V gene: TRBV4-2; CDR3 protein: CASSQDGPGNNSPLHF
J gene: TRBJ2-1; V gene: TRBV10-3; CDR3 protein: CAITFPPSSYNEQFF
J gene: TRBJ2-7; V gene: TRBV7-2; CDR3 protein: CASSPAPLSYEQYF
J gene: TRBJ1-1; V gene: TRBV19; CDR3 protein: CAISGGISAFF
J gene: TRBJ2-3; V gene: TRBV5-4; CDR3 protein: CASSPDYLRVADTQYF
J gene: TRBJ1-2; V gene: TRBV18; CDR3 protein: CASSPDRVGYGYTF
J gene: TRBJ2-1; V gene: TRBV7-9; CDR3 protein: CASSTRFRGRPFYNEQFF
J gene: TRBJ2-7; V gene: TRBV5-8; CDR3 protein: CASSLIGVGSEQYF
J gene: TRBJ2-1; V gene: TRBV19; CDR3 protein: CASSTTNSQAHAQFF
J gene: TRBJ1-2; V gene: TRBV28; CDR3 protein: CASSSPGTVPGGYTF
J gene: TRBJ1-6; V gene: TRBV28; CDR3 protein: CASSPGGSSYNSPLHF
J gene: TRBJ2-5; V gene: TRBV18; CDR3 protein: CASSRSGQETQYF
J gene: TRBJ1-2; V gene: TRBV2; CDR3 protein: CASSEGQGWNYGYTF
J gene: TRBJ2-2; V gene: TRBV24-1; CDR3 protein: CATSDIWGQSTGELFF
J gene: TRBJ2-5; V gene: TRBV5-4; CDR3 protein: CASSLGLAGTQETQYF
J gene: TRBJ1-2; V gene: TRBV5-1; CDR3 protein: CASSLGCVISSRNYGYTF
J gene: TRBJ2-3; V gene: TRBV19; CDR3 protein: CASSFGGGKPDTQYF
J gene: TRBJ1-2; V gene: TRBV19; CDR3 protein: CAGYNRGPDPFYGYTF
J gene: TRBJ1-2; V gene: TRBV4-1; CDR3 protein: CASSEGTLLGFNYGYTF
J gene: TRBJ1-6; V gene: TRBV5-6; CDR3 protein: CASSLRGRNSPLHF
J gene: TRBJ2-4; V gene: TRBV4-3; CDR3 protein: CASSQDRGDRDIQYF
J gene: TRBJ2-5; V gene: TRBV5-1; CDR3 protein: CASSLGTSGGARETQYF
J gene: TRBJ1-5; V gene: TRBV19; CDR3 protein: CASRGFPGPRYSNQPQHF
J gene: TRBJ1-2; V gene: TRBV12-3/TRBV12-4; CDR3 protein: CASSSPGAYGYTF
J gene: TRBJ1-3; V gene: TRBV6-4; CDR3 protein: CASSSEPGNTIYF
J gene: TRBJ1-1; V gene: TRBV5-1; CDR3 protein: CASSPDSNTEAFF
J gene: TRBJ1-6; V gene: TRBV12-3/TRBV12-4; CDR3 protein: CASRYTGNSPLHF
J gene: TRBJ1-2; V gene: TRBV5-1; CDR3 protein: CASSLGQGPYGYTF
J gene: TRBJ2-3; V gene: TRBV5-1; CDR3 protein: CASSFDRGTDTQYF
J gene: TRBJ1-1; V gene: TRBV15; CDR3 protein: CATSRFPQVNTEAFF
J gene: TRBJ2-3; V gene: TRBV6-5; CDR3 protein: CASSLSGEGTDTQYF